The 18 T cell receptor beta chains listed next were all sequenced from one sample in a study of T-cell reconstitution after alpha-beta-depleted transplantation in children. Library preparation (for TCRbeta) was performed with unique molecular identifiers. In TCRdb, the PCR reads were re-called with MiXCR into one record per CDR3 protein. The sample lists over 450,000 distinct CDR3 sequences, about 10% occurring once. Sequenced here: PBMCs, sampled before TCRalphabeta/CD19-depleted stem cell transplant. These receptors came from a child aged 2-15 years with inherited bone marrow failure, due to receive a stem cell transplant.

This clonotype was seen at least ten times. J is TRBJ2-1 and V is TRBV11-3; 10 bases agree with TRBD1. The germline V gene encodes CDR1 SGHNT and CDR2 YENEEA. Germline trimming cut 4 bases from V and 6 bases from J; bases unmatched to any gene: 6. The CDR3 length is 15 residues. CDR3: CASSSGTGVRNEQFF. CDR3 sequence (DNA): TGTGCCAGCAGCTCCGGGACAGGGGTGCGCAATGAGCAGTTCTTC.

The J gene is TRBJ2-2, the V gene TRBV20-1; perhaps TRBD2 as D (5 bases). CDR1 is DFQATT and CDR2 is SNEGSKA in the germline V gene (reference sequence). V was trimmed by 6 bases and J by 2 bases, leaving 13 bases between them. This CDR3 region has 14 residues. The CDR3 reads CSATQTSNTGELFF. CDR3 nucleotides: TGCAGTGCCACCCAAACTAGTAACACCGGGGAGCTGTTTTTT.

There are many counts of this clonotype. The CDR3, as DNA: TGTGCCAGCAGCCCCTCAGTTGTTCTAGCCAAAAACATTCAGTACTTC. Protein product: CASSPSVVLAKNIQYF. This sequence joins TRBV7-2 and TRBJ2-4; no clear D. CDR3 length: 16 residues. V lost 5 bases and J lost 0, with 14 bases in between. In germline, CDR1 is SGHTA, CDR2 FQGNSA.

The V call is TRBV28, the J call TRBJ2-2, with D possibly TRBD2 on 6 matching bases. The CDR3 length is 15 residues. The germline V and J ends were trimmed by 4 bases and 6 bases, with 15 bases remaining between them. The germline gives CDR1 MDHEN, CDR2 SYDVKM. The chain's CDR3 is CASSSNRGGAGELFF. The CDR3 region has the DNA TGTGCCAGCAGTTCCAATCGGGGAGGAGCCGGGGAGCTGTTTTTT. The complete variable domain, with remaining parts taken from reference TRBV28 and TRBJ2-2, reads DVKVTQSSRYLVKRTGEKVFLECVQDMDHENMFWYRQDPGLGLRLIYFSYDVKMKEKGDIPEGYSVSREKKERFSLILESASTNQTSMYLCASSSNRGGAGELFFGEGSRLTVL.

This clonotype was counted at least ten times. The chain combines TRBV12-3 or TRBV12-4 with TRBJ2-2; TRBD2 aligns across 7 bases. The V segment lost 3 bases and the J segment 6 bases; nucleotides outside the gene matches: 4. The CDR3 has 14 amino acids. The CDR3 is CASSFPAGPGELFF. DNA of the CDR3: TGTGCCAGCAGTTTCCCAGCGGGACCCGGGGAGCTGTTTTTT.

The rearrangement uses TRBV28 and TRBJ2-1; 8 bases line up with TRBD2. The length of the CDR3 is 13 residues. Trimming removed 3 bases from V and 9 bases from J; junction bases left unmatched: 4. Germline V gene lookup returns CDR1 MDHEN and CDR2 SYDVKM. This CDR3 reads CASSFGRASEQFF. CDR3 DNA: TGTGCCAGCAGTTTCGGGAGGGCGAGTGAGCAGTTCTTC. Complete variable domain (other parts from reference TRBV28 and TRBJ2-1): DVKVTQSSRYLVKRTGEKVFLECVQDMDHENMFWYRQDPGLGLRLIYFSYDVKMKEKGDIPEGYSVSREKKERFSLILESASTNQTSMYLCASSFGRASEQFFGPGTRLTVL.

This clonotype came up many times. This rearrangement joins TRBV12-3 or TRBV12-4 to TRBJ2-2; D gene uncertain. CDR3 length equals 14 residues. The V and J ends lost 5 bases and 3 bases respectively, with 10 bases between them. This CDR3 reads CASSTGMDTGELFF. The CDR3 bases are TGTGCCAGCAGTACGGGTATGGACACCGGGGAGCTGTTTTTT.

The DNA of the CDR3 is TGTGCCAGCAGCTTTTTTAAGAACTCTAGAGTCTACGAGCAGTACTTC. As protein: CASSFFKNSRVYEQYF. The chain uses TRBV9 and TRBJ2-7, with D hard to call. The germline V gene has CDR1 SGDLS and CDR2 YYNGEE. V was shortened by 4 bases and J by 3 bases, with 20 bases between the two germline ends. The CDR3 runs 16 residues.

This clonotype was detected many times. The chain joins TRBV4-3 to TRBJ1-1, with a tentative D call TRBD1 (5 bases). Trimming cost V 1 base and J 6 bases, with 12 bases left between them. This CDR3 has 14 residues. Germline CDR1 reads LGHNA; CDR2 reads YSLEER. The CDR3 spells CASSQGGGVAEAFF. In DNA, the CDR3 is TGCGCCAGCAGCCAAGGGGGCGGTGTCGCTGAAGCTTTCTTT.

This clonotype was seen ten or more times. CDR3 sequence (DNA): TGCAGCGTTGAATCTGCGGGAGATCCCCAAGAGACCCAGTACTTC. It specifies CSVESAGDPQETQYF. The genes are TRBV29-1 and TRBJ2-5; TRBD2 aligns across 7 bases. Losses at the gene ends were 2 bases for V and 1 base for J; bases not matched to a gene: 7. This CDR3 has 15 amino acids. CDR1 SQVTM and CDR2 ANQGSEA come from the germline V gene.

This clonotype was picked up many times. The chain recombines TRBV4-1 with TRBJ2-7; TRBD1 might be the D (5 bases). There are 13 residues in the CDR3. Germline CDR1 is MGHRA and CDR2 is YSYEKL. V was shortened by 1 base and J by 2 bases, with 6 bases between the two germline ends. The CDR3 sequence: CASSQGGTYEQYF. CDR3 nucleotide sequence: TGCGCCAGCAGCCAAGGGGGCACCTACGAGCAGTACTTC.

This clonotype has just a few counts. J is TRBJ2-7 and V is TRBV20-1, with 10 positions matching TRBD2. CDR3 length equals 12 residues. Germline assignment: CDR1 DFQATT and CDR2 SNEGSKA (reference sequence). V shed 6 bases, J shed 6 bases, and the junction held 5 bases outside the gene matches. The CDR3: CSATSGIGEQYF. The CDR3 nucleotides read TGCAGTGCCACTAGCGGGATCGGCGAGCAGTACTTC.

Details on this clonotype: This may come from a read error, since a much larger clone is one base off. The chain combines TRBV5-1 with TRBJ2-7, with D tentatively TRBD1 (6 bases). V lost 6 bases to trimming and J lost 6 bases, with 19 bases between them. This CDR3 contains 14 residues. CDR1 SGHRS and CDR2 YFSETQ come from the germline V gene. In DNA, the CDR3 is TGCGCCAGCAAAGAAGCAGGGGTCTTCGGCGAGCAGTACTTC. This translates into CASKEAGVFGEQYF.

This clonotype appeared a few times. The chain combines TRBV27 with TRBJ1-5; D uncertain. V was shortened by 4 bases and J by 6 bases, with 10 bases between the two germline ends. This CDR3 spans 13 amino acids. Germline CDR1 is MNHEY and CDR2 is SMNVEV (reference sequence). The CDR3 is CASSWGSGQPQHF. DNA of the CDR3: TGTGCCAGCAGTTGGGGAAGCGGTCAGCCCCAGCATTTT.

This clonotype came up many times. V and J are TRBV6-5 and TRBJ1-1, with D hard to call. The CDR3 is 14 residues long. Looked up from germline, CDR1 is MNHEY and CDR2 is SVGAGI. Trimming cost V 0 bases and J 1 base, with 6 bases left between them. The CDR3 here is CASSYSGENTEAFF. Here the CDR3 DNA reads TGTGCCAGCAGTTACTCTGGGGAGAACACTGAAGCTTTCTTT.

The chain uses TRBV11-2 and TRBJ1-2; possible D gene TRBD1, 6 bases. In germline, CDR1 is SGHAT, CDR2 FQNNGV. The CDR3 extends over 15 amino acids. Trimming removed 1 base from V and 4 bases from J, with 13 bases in between. The CDR3 region is CASSLGLGGGYGYTF. Here the CDR3 DNA reads TGTGCCAGCAGCTTAGGTCTCGGAGGGGGCTATGGCTACACCTTC.

This clonotype was detected ten times or more. The chain uses TRBV7-8 and TRBJ2-1; 11 positions agree with TRBD2. Germline lookup yields CDR1 SGHVS and CDR2 FQNEAQ. There are 14 residues in the CDR3. V lost 5 bases, J lost 8 bases, and 5 bases stayed unmatched. The CDR3 here is CASSPLAGAHEQFF. For the CDR3, the DNA is TGTGCCAGCAGCCCACTAGCGGGAGCCCATGAGCAGTTCTTC.

This clonotype was picked up many times. V is TRBV19 and J is TRBJ2-7, with D tentatively TRBD1 or TRBD2 (5 bases each). Germline V gives CDR1 LNHDA, CDR2 SQIVND (reference sequence). The CDR3 is 15 residues long. Trimming took off 0 bases at V and 3 bases at J, with 12 bases between the two ends. CDR3 protein: CASSIDRDGHYEQYF. As DNA, the CDR3 is TGTGCCAGTAGTATAGATCGGGACGGGCACTACGAGCAGTACTTC.